The 7 T cell receptor beta chains reported below all come from one sample, sequenced in a study of cytomegalovirus exposure and HLA in healthy donors. The PCR had 60 Vbeta and 13 Jbeta primers. Profiled with immunoSEQ multiplex PCR; TCRdb holds only in-frame clones, not every one. Of approximately 150,000 clones in the sample, approximately 81% are singletons; the top ten hold more than 4%. The sample comprised PBMCs. The receptors here all came from a woman between 35 and 50 years old in good health and CMV-seropositive.

The chain has TRBV6-5 and TRBJ2-7; 9 nucleotides match TRBD1. Germline V gives CDR1 MNHEY, CDR2 SVGAGI. The CDR3 has 13 residues. The CDR3 nucleotides are TGTGCGGGGGGACAGGGCTACTCCTACGAGCAGTACTTC. The encoded protein is CAGGQGYSYEQYF.

The chain links TRBV9 to TRBJ2-5, with D maybe TRBD2 (7 bases). V lost 3 bases, J lost 6 bases, and 12 bases lay in between. The CDR3 is 13 amino acids. Germline assignment: CDR1 SGDLS and CDR2 YYNGEE. The CDR3 loop reads CASSGRGGQTQYF. CDR3 nucleotides: TGTGCCAGCAGCGGGAGGGGGGGGCAGACCCAGTACTTC. The entire variable domain, with the rest obtained from reference TRBV9 and TRBJ2-5, is as follows: DSGVTQTPKHLITATGQRVTLRCSPRSGDLSVYWYQQSLDQGLQFLIQYYNGEERAKGNILERFSAQQFPDLHSELNLSSLELGDSALYFCASSGRGGQTQYFGPGTRLLVL.

The V and J genes are TRBV28 and TRBJ2-7; 12 bases agree with TRBD2. Germline assignment: CDR1 MDHEN and CDR2 SYDVKM. The CDR3 spans 16 residues. The ends lost 5 bases at V and 0 bases at J; junction bases unmatched: 5. The CDR3 DNA reads as TGTGCCAGCAGTCCGACGGGACTAGCGGGCTCCTACGAGCAGTACTTC. This translates into CASSPTGLAGSYEQYF.

The chain employs TRBV5-1 and TRBJ2-5; 9 nucleotides line up with TRBD2. CDR3 size: 14 residues. Per germline, CDR1 SGHRS and CDR2 YFSETQ. V lost 4 bases and J lost 3; bases outside the gene matches: 4. The CDR3: CASSLVAGEETQYF. CDR3 DNA sequence: TGCGCCAGCAGCCTGGTAGCGGGAGAAGAGACCCAGTACTTC.

The rearrangement links TRBV9 to TRBJ1-2, with 8 bases matching TRBD1. The germline gives CDR1 SGDLS, CDR2 YYNGEE. The CDR3 has 15 residues. The junction had 5 bases not matched to a gene; V was cut back by 0 bases and J by 4 bases. CDR3 coding DNA: TGTGCCAGCAGCGTAGGCCTACAGGGGGGCTATGGCTACACCTTC. Translating it yields CASSVGLQGGYGYTF.

CDR3 amino acids: CASSLGQGGRMTQYF. CDR3 DNA: TGCGCCAGCAGCTTGGGACAGGGGGGGAGGATGACGCAGTATTTT. This sequence joins TRBV5-1 and TRBJ2-3; 9 bases fit TRBD1. The length of the CDR3 is 15 residues. With V trimmed by 0 bases and J by 9 bases, 8 bases remained unmatched. Per germline, CDR1 SGHRS and CDR2 YFSETQ.

The chain joins TRBV6-5 to TRBJ1-1; weak D call: TRBD1 (5 bases). The germline gives CDR1 MNHEY, CDR2 SVGAGI. V lost 6 bases to trimming and J lost 4 bases, with 15 bases between them. The CDR3 runs 14 residues. Written as DNA, the CDR3 is TGTGCCAGCAGGTCCTCGGGCGGGGGCACTGAAGCTTTCTTT. As protein: CASRSSGGGTEAFF.